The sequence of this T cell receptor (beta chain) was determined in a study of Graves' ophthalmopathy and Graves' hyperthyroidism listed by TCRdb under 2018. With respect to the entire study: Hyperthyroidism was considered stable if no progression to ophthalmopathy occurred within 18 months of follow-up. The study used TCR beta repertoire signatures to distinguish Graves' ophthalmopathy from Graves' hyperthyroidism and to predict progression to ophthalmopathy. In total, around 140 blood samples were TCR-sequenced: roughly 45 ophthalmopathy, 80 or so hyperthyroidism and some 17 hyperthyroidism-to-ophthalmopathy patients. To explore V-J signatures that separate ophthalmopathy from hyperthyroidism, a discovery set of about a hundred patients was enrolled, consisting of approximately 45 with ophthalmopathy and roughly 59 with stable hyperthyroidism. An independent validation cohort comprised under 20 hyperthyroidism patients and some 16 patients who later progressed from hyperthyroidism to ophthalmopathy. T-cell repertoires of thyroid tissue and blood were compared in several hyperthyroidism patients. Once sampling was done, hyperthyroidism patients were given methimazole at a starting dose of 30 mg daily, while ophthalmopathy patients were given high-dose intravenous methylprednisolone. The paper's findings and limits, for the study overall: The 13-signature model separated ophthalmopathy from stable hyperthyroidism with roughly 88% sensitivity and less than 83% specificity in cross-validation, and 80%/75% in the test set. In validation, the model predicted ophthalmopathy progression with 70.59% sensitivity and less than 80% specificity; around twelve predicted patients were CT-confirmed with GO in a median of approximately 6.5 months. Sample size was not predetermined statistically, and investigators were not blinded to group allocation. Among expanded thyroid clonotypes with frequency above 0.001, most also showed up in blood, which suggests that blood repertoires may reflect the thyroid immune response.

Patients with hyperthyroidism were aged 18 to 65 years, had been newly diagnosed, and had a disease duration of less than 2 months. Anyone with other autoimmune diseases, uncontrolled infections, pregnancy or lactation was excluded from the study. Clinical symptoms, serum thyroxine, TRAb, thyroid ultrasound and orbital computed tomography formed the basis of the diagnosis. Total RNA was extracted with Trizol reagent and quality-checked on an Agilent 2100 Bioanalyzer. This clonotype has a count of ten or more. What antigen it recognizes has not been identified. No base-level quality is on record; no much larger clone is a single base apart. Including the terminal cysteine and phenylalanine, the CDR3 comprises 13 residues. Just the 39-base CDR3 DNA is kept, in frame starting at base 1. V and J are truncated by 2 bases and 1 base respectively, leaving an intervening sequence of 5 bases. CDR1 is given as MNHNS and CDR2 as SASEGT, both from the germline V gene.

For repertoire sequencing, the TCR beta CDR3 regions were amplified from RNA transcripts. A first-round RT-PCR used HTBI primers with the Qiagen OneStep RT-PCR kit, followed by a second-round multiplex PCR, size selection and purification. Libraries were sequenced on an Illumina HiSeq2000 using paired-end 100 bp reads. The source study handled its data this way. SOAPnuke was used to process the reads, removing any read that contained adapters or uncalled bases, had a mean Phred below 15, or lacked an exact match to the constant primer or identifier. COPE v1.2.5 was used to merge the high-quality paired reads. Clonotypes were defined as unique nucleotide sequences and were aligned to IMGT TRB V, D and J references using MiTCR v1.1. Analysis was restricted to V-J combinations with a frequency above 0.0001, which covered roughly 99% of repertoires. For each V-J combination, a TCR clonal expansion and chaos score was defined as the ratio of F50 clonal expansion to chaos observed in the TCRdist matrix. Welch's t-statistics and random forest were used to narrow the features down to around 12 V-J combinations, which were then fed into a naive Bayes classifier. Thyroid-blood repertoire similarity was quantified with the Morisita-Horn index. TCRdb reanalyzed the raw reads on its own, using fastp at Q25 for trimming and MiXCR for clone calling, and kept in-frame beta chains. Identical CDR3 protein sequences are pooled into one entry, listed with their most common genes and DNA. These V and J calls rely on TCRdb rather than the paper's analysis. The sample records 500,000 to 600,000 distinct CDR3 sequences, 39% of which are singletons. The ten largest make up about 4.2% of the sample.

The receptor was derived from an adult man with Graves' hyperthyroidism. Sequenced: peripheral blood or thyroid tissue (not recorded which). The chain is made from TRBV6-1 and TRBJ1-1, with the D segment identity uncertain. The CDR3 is CASSEQSNTEAFF. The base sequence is TGTGCCAGCAGTGAACAGTCGAACACTGAAGCTTTCTTT.